The 8 T cell receptor beta chains reported below all come from one sample, sequenced in a study of cytomegalovirus exposure and HLA in healthy donors. Amplification used 60 Vbeta primers and 13 Jbeta primers. Libraries were prepared by immunoSEQ multiplex PCR; TCRdb keeps only in-frame clonotypes and omits some of them. This sample yields roughly 100,000 clones, of which around 70% are seen a single time; around 3.5% belongs to the top ten. Sequencing used PBMCs. These receptors were collected from a man younger than 40 in good health and CMV-seronegative.

Written as DNA, the CDR3 is TGTGCCAGCAGTATATACCCGGGCGGGGGCTATGGCTACACCTTC. This codes for CASSIYPGGGYGYTF. The chain couples TRBV28 to TRBJ1-2; maybe TRBD1 (5 bases). CDR1 MDHEN and CDR2 SYDVKM come from the germline V gene. The CDR3 runs 15 residues. V lost 5 bases, J lost 4 bases, and 17 bases lay in between.

The sample holds a few counts of this clone. The chain is built from TRBV10-1 and TRBJ1-4, with 8 bases identical to TRBD1. In germline, CDR1 is WNHNN, CDR2 SYGVQD (reference sequence). This CDR3 contains 15 residues. After removal of 6 bases from V and 7 bases from J, the junction contained 10 bases not matched to a gene. The CDR3 loop is CASRSLTGGGEKLFF. The CDR3 nucleotides read TGCGCCAGCAGGTCCCTCACAGGGGGTGGTGAAAAACTGTTTTTT.

The chain combines TRBV10-3 with TRBJ2-1; D might be TRBD2 (6 bases). Per germline, CDR1 ENHRY and CDR2 SYGVKD. Trimming left V 7 bases short and J 2 bases short, with 12 bases between. This CDR3 has 14 amino acids. CDR3 region: CAIKRELPYNEQFF. The CDR3 DNA reads TGTGCCATCAAACGGGAGCTCCCCTACAATGAGCAGTTCTTC.

The chain employs TRBV19 and TRBJ2-5; 12 nucleotides align to TRBD2. The ends lost 1 base at V and 4 bases at J; junction bases unmatched: 7. The CDR3 totals 17 residues. Per germline, CDR1 LNHDA and CDR2 SQIVND (reference sequence). The CDR3 sequence: CASSIGLAGGPSETQYF. The CDR3 DNA reads as TGTGCCAGTAGTATAGGGCTAGCGGGAGGGCCGTCAGAGACCCAGTACTTC.

This clone came up a few times. The chain recombines TRBV27 with TRBJ1-1, with D tentatively TRBD1 (5 bases). The CDR3 contains 17 residues. Per germline, CDR1 MNHEY and CDR2 SMNVEV (reference sequence). V lost 4 bases to trimming and J lost 0 bases, with 18 bases between them. The CDR3 region is CASSSSPRAAMNTEAFF. For the CDR3, the DNA is TGTGCCAGCAGTTCCTCACCCAGGGCAGCTATGAACACTGAAGCTTTCTTT.

The V and J genes are TRBV28 and TRBJ1-1; 8 bases fit TRBD1. This CDR3 is built from 16 residues. V lost 11 bases to trimming and J lost 0 bases; unmatched junction nucleotides: 14. From germline, CDR1 is MDHEN and CDR2 SYDVKM. CDR3 sequence reads: CAGRPGTGLMNTEAFF. The DNA of the CDR3 is TGTGCCGGGCGGCCGGGGACAGGACTCATGAACACTGAAGCTTTCTTT. Filled out from reference TRBV28 and TRBJ1-1, the complete variable domain reads DVKVTQSSRYLVKRTGEKVFLECVQDMDHENMFWYRQDPGLGLRLIYFSYDVKMKEKGDIPEGYSVSREKKERFSLILESASTNQTSMYLCAGRPGTGLMNTEAFFGQGTRLTVV.

This clone was seen a single time. The chain uses TRBV9 and TRBJ2-7; 8 bases align to TRBD1. The junction had 9 bases not matched to a gene; V was cut back by 4 bases and J by 0 bases. The CDR3 covers 16 residues. Germline CDR1 SGDLS, CDR2 YYNGEE. CDR3 in DNA: TGTGCCAGCAGCTACGGATCGACAGGGGTCTCCTACGAGCAGTACTTC. Its translation is CASSYGSTGVSYEQYF. The variable domain in full, completed from reference TRBV9 and TRBJ2-7, reads DSGVTQTPKHLITATGQRVTLRCSPRSGDLSVYWYQQSLDQGLQFLIQYYNGEERAKGNILERFSAQQFPDLHSELNLSSLELGDSALYFCASSYGSTGVSYEQYFGPGTRLTVT.

The chain couples TRBV2 to TRBJ1-5, with TRBD1 identical over 8 bases. The CDR3 consists of 15 residues. CDR1 and CDR2 from the germline V gene are SNHLY and FYNNEI. The V and J ends lost 7 bases and 6 bases, in that order; junction bases with no gene match: 11. As DNA, the CDR3 is TGTGCCAGCACCCCGGACAGGGAAAGGGGTCAGCCCCAGCATTTT. This codes for CASTPDRERGQPQHF.